The next 13 T cell receptor beta chains were all read from a single sample in a study of response to subunit inactivated influenza vaccine. In TCRdb, the RT-PCR reads were re-called with MiXCR into one record per CDR3 protein. In the table there are around 530,000 distinct CDR3 sequences, about 15% of which are singletons. The specimen comprised CD4+ T cells sorted from PBMCs, sampled around 25 months after vaccination. Receptor source: a man between 50 and 69 years old who received an inactivated influenza vaccine.

This chain links TRBV12-3 or TRBV12-4 with TRBJ1-4; D unclear. The CDR3 sequence is 12 residues long. Trimming removed 8 bases at V and 10 bases at J, with 14 bases between. The CDR3, as DNA: TGTGCCAGCCGCAGCGGAGGCGGAAAACTGTTTTTT. Its protein product is CASRSGGGKLFF.

The chain's CDR3 is CASSPKQGAGDTQYF. CDR3 nucleotide sequence: TGTGCCAGCTCGCCGAAACAGGGGGCAGGGGATACGCAGTATTTT. The rearrangement links TRBV18 to TRBJ2-3; 9 nucleotides match TRBD1. The CDR3 extends over 15 amino acids. The trim removed 6 bases at V and 6 bases at J, leaving 10 bases unmatched. Germline V gives CDR1 KGHSH, CDR2 LQKENI. The whole variable domain, remainder taken from reference TRBV18 and TRBJ2-3, is NAGVMQNPRHLVRRRGQEARLRCSPMKGHSHVYWYRQLPEEGLKFMVYLQKENIIDESGMPKERFSAEFPKEGPSILRIQQVVRGDSAAYFCASSPKQGAGDTQYFGPGTRLTVL.

The chain employs TRBV6-2 or TRBV6-3 and TRBJ2-2; 16 bases are a match to TRBD2. The junction had 14 bases not matched to a gene; V was cut back by 5 bases and J by 5 bases. Germline V lookup: CDR1 MNHEY, CDR2 SVGEGT. The length of the CDR3 is 20 residues. In nucleotides, the CDR3 is TGTGCCAGCAGTCGTCCCGGGACTAGCGGGAGGGAGTGGAGGACCGGGGAGCTGTTTTTT. It is translated as CASSRPGTSGREWRTGELFF.

The V and J genes are TRBV6-2 or TRBV6-3 and TRBJ2-2; unclear D gene. CDR3 length: 17 residues. The germline CDR1 and CDR2 sequences are MNHEY and SVGEGT. V lost 2 bases to trimming and J lost 0 bases, with 13 bases between them. The CDR3 coding sequence is TGTGCCAGCAGTTACCGTCGCGGAGACACGAACACCGGGGAGCTGTTTTTT. It translates to CASSYRRGDTNTGELFF.

This chain uses TRBV12-5 with TRBJ2-2, with a possible D match to TRBD1 (6 bases). Germline V gene data show CDR1 as LGHNT and CDR2 as FRNRAP. V was shortened by 2 bases and J by 6 bases, with 19 bases between the two germline ends. The CDR3 runs 17 residues. CDR3 protein: CASGLFGGLQVAGELFF. The CDR3 coding sequence is TGTGCTAGTGGTTTGTTTGGGGGCCTTCAGGTGGCCGGGGAGCTGTTTTTT.

This clonotype was seen more than once but under ten times. This sequence joins TRBV4-3 and TRBJ2-3; D perhaps matches TRBD2 (6 bases). CDR3 length equals 17 residues. Germline V gene lookup returns CDR1 LGHNA and CDR2 YSLEER. V dropped 0 bases and J dropped 1 base, with 14 bases sitting between them. Here the CDR3 DNA reads TGCGCCAGCAGCCAAGAGAGGAGGGCGGGTCGCACAGATACGCAGTATTTT. It is translated as CASSQERRAGRTDTQYF.

The V and J genes are TRBV5-6 and TRBJ2-7; no reliable D call. Trimming took 7 bases from V and 5 from J, leaving 16 bases between them. This CDR3 has 13 residues. Germline values: CDR1 SGHDT, CDR2 YYEEEE. Here the CDR3 reads CASSKALIHEQYF. In DNA, the CDR3 is TGTGCCAGCTCAAAGGCCCTGATCCACGAGCAGTACTTC.

J is TRBJ2-2 and V is TRBV5-1, with D tentatively TRBD2 (6 bases). The CDR3 runs 15 residues. Trimming pared 0 bases from V and 5 bases from J, leaving 11 bases between. Germline V gives CDR1 SGHRS, CDR2 YFSETQ. The chain's CDR3 is CASSLGARGTGELFF. The CDR3 DNA sequence: TGCGCCAGCAGCTTGGGGGCCCGGGGGACCGGGGAGCTGTTTTTT.

V gene TRBV5-6 combines with J gene TRBJ2-1; unclear D gene. The CDR3 runs 13 residues. Trimming removed 4 bases at V and 5 bases at J, with 10 bases between. Germline loops: CDR1 SGHDT, CDR2 YYEEEE. In DNA form, the CDR3 reads TGTGCCAGCAGCCCCCGGCCAAACAATGAGCAGTTCTTC. Residues: CASSPRPNNEQFF. Full variable domain (outside the CDR3, taken from reference TRBV5-6 and TRBJ2-1): DAGVTQSPTHLIKTRGQQVTLRCSPKSGHDTVSWYQQALGQGPQFIFQYYEEEERQRGNFPDRFSGHQFPNYSSELNVNALLLGDSALYLCASSPRPNNEQFFGPGTRLTVL.

Turning to this clonotype: An end of the junction does not agree with germline; a read error may underlie this. The chain couples TRBV20-1 to TRBJ2-1, with 11 positions matching TRBD2. The CDR3 length is 15 residues. Germline V gene lookup returns CDR1 DFQATT and CDR2 SNEGSKA (reference sequence). The DNA for the CDR3 is TGCAGTGCTAGAGCTAGCGGGAGGTTTTACAATGTGCAGTTCTTC. It is translated as CSARASGRFYNVQFF.

This rearrangement joins TRBV5-1 to TRBJ2-7, with D tentatively TRBD1 (6 bases). The V and J ends lost 5 bases and 3 bases respectively, with 18 bases between them. The germline gives CDR1 SGHRS, CDR2 YFSETQ. The CDR3 covers 15 residues. As DNA, the CDR3 is TGCGCCAGCAGACTGACGGGACAAGGCTACTACGAGCAGTACTTC. Amino acids: CASRLTGQGYYEQYF.

This clonotype occurred many times. V and J are TRBV5-6 and TRBJ2-5; no clear D. Trimming removed 2 bases from V and 6 bases from J, with 8 bases in between. Germline V gives CDR1 SGHDT, CDR2 YYEEEE. The CDR3 covers 12 residues. CDR3 sequence: CASSLAGQTQYF. In nucleotides, the CDR3 is TGTGCCAGCAGCTTAGCCGGGCAGACCCAGTACTTC.

The chain carries TRBV5-4 and TRBJ2-3; TRBD2 matches at 11 bases. The length of the CDR3 is 15 residues. Germline V gene data show CDR1 as SGHNT and CDR2 as YYREEE (reference sequence). With 4 bases clipped from V and 5 bases from J, the junction kept 6 bases outside the gene matches. CDR3 in amino acids: CASSVIAGGQDTQYF. CDR3 DNA: TGTGCCAGCAGCGTAATAGCGGGGGGGCAAGATACGCAGTATTTT.